This T cell receptor beta chain is from a study of blood T cell repertoires in COVID-19. On the study more broadly: Material from acute and convalescent COVID-19 was sourced from the United States, Italy and Spain. In each case, the material was cDNA or gDNA derived from T cells, B-cell-depleted T cells, or PBMCs.

This CDR3 has 15 residues. V was trimmed by 1 base and J by 3 bases, leaving 13 bases between them. Per germline, CDR1 PRHDT and CDR2 FYEKMQ (reference sequence). Original processing methods: Nucleated cell counts were estimated from reference gene primer amplification. TCRdb's copy holds only in-frame clones and misses some; the assay was immunoSEQ multiplex PCR. The V and J calls and clone size were taken over from that table, and D and trimming were inferred from the DNA. Of a few hundred thousand clones in the sample, 70% to 90% are singletons; the top ten hold more than 2.5%. The sequencing sample was made of peripheral blood. The source is a man in his fifties or sixties with acute or convalescent COVID-19. J is TRBJ2-7 and V is TRBV13, with a possible D match to TRBD1 (6 bases). CDR3 bases: TGTGCCAGCAGCTTAGAGGGTATGGACAGCTACGAGCAGTACTTC. Its translation: CASSLEGMDSYEQYF.